The clone carrying this T cell receptor beta chain has more than one count but fewer than ten. Its antigen is unidentified. This entry comes from a study of T cell repertoires in cytomegalovirus infection. The wider study: The authors relied on CMV epitopes, both recently identified HLA-C-restricted and well-studied HLA-B-restricted. Public signatures in TCR beta pointed to CMV infection and matching HLA type.

Findings and caveats of the study: Public TCR beta family frequency separated CMV-and-HLA carriers, including in an independent cohort. The ex vivo response was dominated by HLA-C-restricted CMV-specific TCR beta clonotypes.

TCRdb redid the calling of the reads with MiXCR, one entry per CDR3 protein. The table shows roughly 990,000 distinct CDR3 sequences, with roughly 30% occurring only once. The starting material was cultured CD8+ T cells from PBMCs, obtained from culture after CMV antigen stimulation. This sequence was found in a human donor in good health (CMV status not recorded). Some clones in this sample may be carry-over from other donors' samples.

The CDR3 loop reads CAISEPPGTGGTGELFF. In nucleotides, the CDR3 is TGTGCCATCAGTGAGCCCCCCGGGACAGGGGGCACCGGGGAGCTGTTTTTT. The chain is built from TRBV10-3 and TRBJ2-2; 11 bases align to TRBD1. The CDR3 length is 17 residues. Germline CDR1 reads ENHRY; CDR2 reads SYGVKD. With 2 bases clipped from V and 4 bases from J, the junction kept 6 bases outside the gene matches.